This entry features one T cell receptor beta chain sequence. Its target is not known. These data come from a study of cytomegalovirus exposure and HLA in healthy donors. CDR3 length: 16 residues. CDR1 is MNHEY and CDR2 is SMNVEV in the germline V gene (reference sequence). The V gene end was trimmed by 5 bases and the J gene end by 7 bases; junction bases not matched to a gene: 10. The PCR contained 60 Vbeta and 13 Jbeta primers. The data were produced by immunoSEQ multiplex PCR, yet TCRdb's version contains in-frame clones alone and is incomplete. The sample holds fewer than 150,000 clones. Study-wide results and caveats: The later analysis indicated that the majority of CMV-associated TCR beta chains appeared HLA-restricted. High specificity and sensitivity for cytomegalovirus status were reported for the classifier. The study carried out a later analysis of TCR beta sequences. It associated 15,000 to 20,000 of them with specific HLA alleles at a false discovery rate of 0.05.

In nominal health when sampled, donors likely had unrecorded immune exposures nonetheless. Specimen: PBMCs. The chain has TRBV27 and TRBJ2-1, with 11 bases matching TRBD2. The receptor's source is a man aged 18-30 years in good health and CMV-seronegative. As DNA, the CDR3 is TGTGCCAGCAGTGGAGGACCCGGGACTAGCGGTAATGAGCAGTTCTTC. It specifies CASSGGPGTSGNEQFF.